The sequence of this TCR beta chain was determined in a study of T cell changes during pregnancy in multiple sclerosis (dated by TCRdb to about 2019). Turning to the overall study: Changes in the T cell repertoire over the course of pregnancy were examined in this study in women with multiple sclerosis.

The junction carries 11 bases between V and J, which are trimmed by 1 base and 4 bases respectively. CDR1 and CDR2, looked up from the germline V gene, are SGHTA and FQGNSA. The CDR3 contains 15 residues, cysteine and phenylalanine counted. Of all the DNA, just the CDR3 is kept, 45 bases in frame from base 1. Libraries were built with the immunoSEQ multiplex PCR assay. This immuneACCESS table, as held by TCRdb, lists in-frame sequences with V and J called but not all clones. Of the missing ones, under half trace to an unresolved V gene in checked studies; the others have no known cause. Across this sample there are tens of thousands of clones, with roughly 92% seen only once. Around 2.3% of the sample is taken by the ten largest. This clone showed up just a few times. The clone's antigen remains unknown. No base quality information exists; no much larger clone differs at one position.

The chain is made from TRBV7-2 and TRBJ1-5; the best D guess is TRBD1, with 6 bases matching. Source: peripheral blood, taken before pregnancy. The TCR sequence derives from a female donor with multiple sclerosis, enrolled in a pregnancy study. The DNA is TGTGCCAGCAGCTTAGGTGTAGGACAGAATCAGCCCCAGCATTTT. Protein translation: CASSLGVGQNQPQHF.